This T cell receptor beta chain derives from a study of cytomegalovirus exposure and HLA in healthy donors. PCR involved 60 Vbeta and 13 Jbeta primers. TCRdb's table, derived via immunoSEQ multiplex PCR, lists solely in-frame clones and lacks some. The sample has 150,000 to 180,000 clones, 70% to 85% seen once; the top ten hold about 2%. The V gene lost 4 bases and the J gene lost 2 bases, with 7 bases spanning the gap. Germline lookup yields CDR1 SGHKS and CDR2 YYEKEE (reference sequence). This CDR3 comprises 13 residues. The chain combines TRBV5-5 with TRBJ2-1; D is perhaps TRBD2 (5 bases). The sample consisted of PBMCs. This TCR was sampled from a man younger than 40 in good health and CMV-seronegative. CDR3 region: CASSPGTYNEQFF. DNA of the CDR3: TGTGCCAGCAGCCCCGGGACCTACAATGAGCAGTTCTTC. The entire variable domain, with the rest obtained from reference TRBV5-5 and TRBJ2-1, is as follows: DAGVTQSPTHLIKTRGQQVTLRCSPISGHKSVSWYQQVLGQGPQFIFQYYEKEERGRGNFPDRFSARQFPNYSSELNVNALLLGDSALYLCASSPGTYNEQFFGPGTRLTVL.